The 17 T cell receptor beta chains below all came from one sample that was sequenced in a study of cytotoxic CD8 clonotypes in ibrutinib-treated CLL. Sequenced by immunoSEQ multiplex PCR; TCRdb stores in-frame clones only, minus some. The table includes roughly 170,000 clones, around 80% detected once. Sequenced material: PBMCs, taken after 24 months of ibrutinib treatment. These receptors were obtained from a human donor with chronic lymphocytic leukemia.

The rearrangement links TRBV11-2 to TRBJ1-1, with TRBD1 as a possible D gene (5 bases). CDR1 is SGHAT, CDR2 FQNNGV, per germline. V shed 6 bases and J shed 8 bases, with 13 bases lying between them. The CDR3 has 12 amino acids. CDR3 DNA sequence: TGTGCCAGCAGACAGAGCAGGGCGGAAGCTTTCTTT. Its protein is CASRQSRAEAFF.

The chain employs TRBV7-8 and TRBJ1-4; possible D gene TRBD1, 5 bases. Germline V gene lookup returns CDR1 SGHVS and CDR2 FQNEAQ. V lost 6 bases to trimming and J lost 5 bases, with 13 bases between them. This CDR3 spans 14 amino acids. In nucleotides, the CDR3 is TGTGCCAGCAGGTTGGGGCTGGGCAATGAAAAACTGTTTTTT. Its protein product is CASRLGLGNEKLFF.

V usage is TRBV6-1 and J usage is TRBJ2-7, with a weak D call TRBD2 (6 bases). Germline V gene lookup returns CDR1 MNHNS and CDR2 SASEGT. This CDR3 spans 17 amino acids. Deletions cut 0 bases from V and 4 bases from J, with 19 bases between. In DNA form, the CDR3 reads TGTGCCAGCAGTGAAGCGCGGCTAGCACCCCGGGGGTACGAGCAGTACTTC. Translation: CASSEARLAPRGYEQYF.

The gene calls are TRBV28 and TRBJ2-1; weak D call: TRBD2 (7 bases). Trimming stripped 6 bases from V and 7 bases from J, with 22 bases between. CDR3 length: 16 amino acids. The V gene's germline CDR1 is MDHEN and CDR2 SYDVKM. CDR3 protein: CASSPRGGRLANEQFF. The CDR3 DNA reads TGTGCCAGCAGCCCGAGGGGGGGCAGGTTGGCAAATGAGCAGTTCTTC. The full variable domain, its missing parts supplied by reference TRBV28 and TRBJ2-1, is DVKVTQSSRYLVKRTGEKVFLECVQDMDHENMFWYRQDPGLGLRLIYFSYDVKMKEKGDIPEGYSVSREKKERFSLILESASTNQTSMYLCASSPRGGRLANEQFFGPGTRLTVL.

This clone was observed once. The chain combines TRBV4-1 with TRBJ2-5, with no clear D. V was shortened by 1 base and J by 5 bases, with 8 bases between the two germline ends. The CDR3 loop spans 13 amino acids. The V gene's germline CDR1 is MGHRA and CDR2 YSYEKL. This chain's CDR3 is CASSQGILETQYF. CDR3 in DNA: TGCGCCAGCAGCCAAGGGATTCTCGAGACCCAGTACTTC.

This chain uses TRBV9 with TRBJ2-7; maybe TRBD2 (5 bases). The germline V gene has CDR1 SGDLS and CDR2 YYNGEE. V was pared by 4 bases and J by 4 bases, with 9 bases between. This CDR3 spans 12 amino acids. In DNA form, the CDR3 reads TGTGCCAGCAGCCGTACGGGATACGAGCAGTACTTC. Protein product: CASSRTGYEQYF. Complete variable domain (other parts from reference TRBV9 and TRBJ2-7): DSGVTQTPKHLITATGQRVTLRCSPRSGDLSVYWYQQSLDQGLQFLIQYYNGEERAKGNILERFSAQQFPDLHSELNLSSLELGDSALYFCASSRTGYEQYFGPGTRLTVT.

This clone was seen a few times. This chain connects TRBV30 to TRBJ1-2; TRBD1 agrees at 8 bases. CDR1 GTSNPN and CDR2 SVGIG come from the germline V gene (reference sequence). The length of the CDR3 is 15 residues. Trimming at V came to 3 bases and at J to 8 bases, leaving 14 bases not matched to a gene. For the CDR3, the DNA is TGTGCCTGGAGGAGTACAGGGGGTTTATTCGGGGGCTACACCTTC. Its translation: CAWRSTGGLFGGYTF.

The CDR3 sequence: CASSEGLAGGRTQYF. CDR3 nucleotides: TGTGCCAGCAGTGAAGGACTAGCGGGAGGGCGGACCCAGTACTTC. The J gene is TRBJ2-5, the V gene TRBV2, with 14 bases identical to TRBD2. The CDR3 has 15 residues. J was trimmed by 7 bases and V by 1 base; bases with no gene match: 2. Germline V gives CDR1 SNHLY, CDR2 FYNNEI.

J is TRBJ2-5 and V is TRBV6-6, with D possibly matching TRBD1 (5 bases). The CDR3 sequence is 14 residues long. The germline gives CDR1 MNHNY, CDR2 SVGAGI (reference sequence). V lost 6 bases and J 10 bases, leaving 21 bases between the germline ends. The chain's CDR3 is CASSDTGVWKDQYF. CDR3 DNA sequence: TGTGCCAGCAGCGATACAGGAGTGTGGAAGGACCAGTACTTC.

The chain recombines TRBV5-1 with TRBJ1-3, with D possibly being TRBD1 (5 bases). The CDR3 totals 13 residues. CDR1 and CDR2 (germline): SGHRS, YFSETQ. V lost 2 bases to trimming and J lost 8 bases, with 11 bases between them. The DNA for the CDR3 is TGCGCCAGCAGCTTTAGACAGAGGGACACCATATATTTT. Protein: CASSFRQRDTIYF.

The chain has TRBV6-5 and TRBJ2-7; no firm D call. The V and J ends lost 6 bases and 4 bases respectively, with 16 bases between them. From germline, CDR1 is MNHEY and CDR2 SVGAGI. The CDR3 has 14 amino acids. In nucleotides, the CDR3 is TGTGCCAGCAGCAGTTACGACCCTCCTTACGAGCAGTACTTC. This codes for CASSSYDPPYEQYF.

The chain carries TRBV4-2 and TRBJ2-7, with 13 bases identical to TRBD2. Germline V gives CDR1 LGHNA, CDR2 YNFKEQ. The CDR3 sequence is 16 residues long. The ends lost 6 bases at V and 7 bases at J; junction bases unmatched: 12. CDR3 region: CASRSMPGLAGVEQYF. The CDR3 DNA follows: TGTGCCAGCAGGAGTATGCCTGGACTAGCGGGAGTTGAGCAGTACTTC.

The rearrangement joins TRBV7-3 to TRBJ2-1; weak D call: TRBD1 (6 bases). The CDR3 is 14 amino acids. CDR1 and CDR2 from the germline V gene are SGHTA and FQGTGA. Trimming took 5 bases from V and 6 from J, leaving 14 bases between them. CDR3 DNA: TGTGCCAGCAGCGCCCCTGGGGGCGGCAATGAGCAGTTCTTC. Protein sequence: CASSAPGGGNEQFF.

The V gene is TRBV7-2, the J gene TRBJ2-7; unclear D gene. The germline V and J ends were trimmed by 0 bases and 5 bases, with 8 bases remaining between them. Germline-derived CDR1 and CDR2 are SGHTA and FQGNSA. There are 13 residues in the CDR3. DNA of the CDR3: TGTGCCAGCAGCTTAGCGGGAAACGACGAGCAGTACTTC. This gives the protein CASSLAGNDEQYF.

To note about this clone: A much larger clone lies one base from this, so it may be a read error. This chain uses TRBV11-2 with TRBJ1-2; 9 bases map to TRBD1. J was trimmed by 3 bases and V by 4 bases; bases with no gene match: 0. CDR3 length: 13 residues. Germline V gene lookup returns CDR1 SGHAT and CDR2 FQNNGV. The CDR3 is CASSWDRDYGYTF. The CDR3 DNA reads as TGTGCCAGCAGCTGGGACAGGGACTATGGCTACACCTTC.

The chain joins TRBV25-1 to TRBJ1-1; TRBD1 agrees at 7 bases. Trimming took 4 bases from V and 4 from J; bases not matched to a gene: 3. The CDR3 has 13 amino acids. The germline V gene has CDR1 MGHDK and CDR2 SYGVNS. The CDR3 sequence: CASSVTGTTEAFF. In DNA, the CDR3 is TGTGCCAGCAGTGTGACAGGGACCACTGAAGCTTTCTTT. Based on the CDR3 plus reference TRBV25-1 and TRBJ1-1, the full variable domain is EADIYQTPRYLVIGTGKKITLECSQTMGHDKMYWYQQDPGMELHLIHYSYGVNSTEKGDLSSESTVSRIRTEHFPLTLESARPSHTSQYLCASSVTGTTEAFFGQGTRLTVV.

This clone appeared a single time. The CDR3 spells CASRPVELGNNQPQHF. CDR3 nucleotides: TGTGCCAGCAGACCCGTGGAGTTAGGGAATAATCAGCCCCAGCATTTT. V usage is TRBV28 and J usage is TRBJ1-5; no reliable D call. This CDR3 is built from 16 residues. The germline gives CDR1 MDHEN, CDR2 SYDVKM. Trimming left V 6 bases short and J 4 bases short, with 19 bases between.